The 20 T cell receptor beta chains given below trace back to one sample, sequenced in a study of T-cell memory formation after mild COVID-19. TCRdb recomputed calls from the 5' RACE reads with MiXCR, one row per CDR3 protein. In the table there are hundreds of thousands of distinct CDR3 sequences, 28% of which are singletons. Sequencing input: PBMCs or a T cell subset sorted from them (not recorded which). The receptors here all came from an adult woman who had mild COVID-19 (a few samples of this study predate the infection). Cell type and time point are not known.

This clonotype was counted a few times. This chain connects TRBV3-1 to TRBJ1-2; D gene ambiguous. The germline gives CDR1 LGHDT, CDR2 YNNKEL (reference sequence). CDR3 length: 13 residues. V lost 3 bases and J 3 bases, leaving 8 bases between the germline ends. The CDR3 DNA reads as TGTGCCAGCAGCCAGGGCACCCACTATGGCTACACCTTC. As protein: CASSQGTHYGYTF.

This clonotype was seen only a few times. V and J are TRBV25-1 and TRBJ2-1; D remains unclear. The V gene lost 6 bases and the J gene lost 5 bases, with 8 bases spanning the gap. The CDR3 has 12 residues. Germline V gene sequence: CDR1 MGHDK, CDR2 SYGVNS. CDR3 nucleotides: TGTGCCAGCAGCGGCCGGGACAATGAGCAGTTCTTC. Residues: CASSGRDNEQFF.

The chain recombines TRBV10-3 with TRBJ2-2; D gene unclear. This CDR3 has 12 residues. With 6 bases removed from V and 2 bases from J, the gap between germline ends came to 4 bases. The V gene's germline CDR1 is ENHRY and CDR2 SYGVKD. CDR3 DNA sequence: TGTGCCATCAGACCTAACACCGGGGAGCTGTTTTTT. Translation gives CAIRPNTGELFF.

The V gene is TRBV6-5, the J gene TRBJ2-7, with a possible D match to TRBD2 (6 bases). Germline CDR1 MNHEY, CDR2 SVGAGI. CDR3 length: 13 residues. V lost 8 bases, J lost 2 bases, and 13 bases lay in between. CDR3 nucleotide sequence: TGTGCCAGCGGGGAGGAGGGTGCCTACGAGCAGTACTTC. Its protein is CASGEEGAYEQYF.

There are a few counts of this clonotype. The chain carries TRBV20-1 and TRBJ2-1, with 7 nucleotides matching TRBD1. Germline V gene data show CDR1 as DFQATT and CDR2 as SNEGSKA (reference sequence). J lost 0 bases, V lost 6 bases, and 5 bases had no gene match. The CDR3 consists of 14 residues. The CDR3, as DNA: TGCAGTGCAAGGGACAGCTCCTCCTACAATGAGCAGTTCTTC. Protein product: CSARDSSSYNEQFF.

The chain carries TRBV20-1 and TRBJ2-3, with a tentative D call TRBD1 (6 bases). The CDR3 length is 15 residues. In germline, CDR1 is DFQATT, CDR2 SNEGSKA (reference sequence). With 3 bases removed from V and 0 bases from J, the gap between germline ends came to 13 bases. The chain's CDR3 is CSASFNRASTDTQYF. The CDR3 coding sequence is TGCAGTGCTAGCTTCAACAGGGCTAGCACAGATACGCAGTATTTT.

The chain employs TRBV9 and TRBJ1-2; 8 positions match TRBD1. Germline CDR1 and CDR2: SGDLS and YYNGEE. Losses at the gene ends were 3 bases for V and 4 bases for J; bases not matched to a gene: 14. CDR3 length: 17 residues. The CDR3 here is CASSETGDPTSPYGYTF. The CDR3 nucleotides read TGTGCCAGCAGCGAGACAGGGGACCCAACCTCTCCCTATGGCTACACCTTC.

The gene calls are TRBV24-1 and TRBJ2-5; D not resolved. The ends were cut back, 5 bases at V and 7 bases at J, with 10 bases in the middle. The CDR3 length is 12 residues. The germline gives CDR1 KGHDR, CDR2 SFDVKD. Here the CDR3 DNA reads TGTGCCACCAGTGCGGCTCTCGGGACCCAGTACTTC. Encoded protein: CATSAALGTQYF.

This chain links TRBV7-9 with TRBJ2-2, with D perhaps matching TRBD2 (5 bases). V was trimmed by 4 bases and J by 0 bases, leaving 12 bases between them. The CDR3 totals 16 residues. Germline CDR1 and CDR2: SEHNR and FQNEAQ (reference sequence). CDR3 nucleotide sequence: TGTGCCAGCAGCTGGACTGAGCATACGAACACCGGGGAGCTGTTTTTT. It translates to CASSWTEHTNTGELFF.

There are a few counts of this clonotype. V and J are TRBV7-9 and TRBJ2-6; no reliable D call. This CDR3 has 9 residues. CDR1 SEHNR and CDR2 FQNEAQ come from the germline V gene (reference sequence). Trimming left V 3 bases short and J 12 bases short, with 0 bases between. The CDR3 coding sequence is TGTGCCAGCAGCTTCGTCCTGACTTTC. Protein product: CASSFVLTF.

This clonotype was observed a few times. The chain links TRBV29-1 to TRBJ2-7, with TRBD1 identical over 10 bases. The V gene's germline CDR1 is SQVTM and CDR2 ANQGSEA. The CDR3 loop spans 13 amino acids. J lost 6 bases, V lost 5 bases, and 7 bases had no gene match. The CDR3 DNA follows: TGCAGCGTTCCGGGACAGGGGAATTTCGAGCAGTACTTC. This sequence encodes CSVPGQGNFEQYF.

This chain connects TRBV29-1 to TRBJ2-3; TRBD1 matches 7 bases. CDR3 length equals 13 residues. CDR1 and CDR2 from the germline V gene are SQVTM and ANQGSEA. J was trimmed by 4 bases and V by 7 bases; bases with no gene match: 8. The CDR3 region is CSGDRENADTQYF. CDR3 DNA: TGCAGCGGCGACAGGGAGAACGCAGATACGCAGTATTTT.

J is TRBJ2-1 and V is TRBV9; 9 bases align to TRBD2. J gave up 6 bases and V 4 bases, and 11 bases lay outside the gene matches. The CDR3 runs to 16 residues. Looked up from germline, CDR1 is SGDLS and CDR2 is YYNGEE. CDR3 amino acids: CASSPSSGTSFNEQFF. The DNA of the CDR3 is TGTGCCAGCAGCCCGAGTAGCGGGACTAGCTTCAATGAGCAGTTCTTC.

CDR3 protein: CASSQVRLGTREQYF. In nucleotides, the CDR3 is TGCGCCAGCAGCCAAGTCCGGCTAGGTACGAGGGAGCAGTACTTC. The rearrangement links TRBV4-1 to TRBJ2-7; D is unresolved. V was clipped by 1 base and J by 7 bases, with 17 bases between them. Germline values: CDR1 MGHRA, CDR2 YSYEKL. This CDR3 is 15 amino acids long.

This clonotype has a handful of counts. CDR3 region: CASIGGSGELFF. The CDR3 coding sequence is TGTGCCAGCATCGGTGGTTCCGGGGAGCTGTTTTTT. The chain employs TRBV6-6 and TRBJ2-2; D gene unclear. Trimming took 7 bases from V and 6 from J, leaving 9 bases between them. CDR1 and CDR2 (germline): MNHNY, SVGAGI (reference sequence). The CDR3 totals 12 residues.

This clonotype has just a few counts. This sequence joins TRBV6-2 or TRBV6-3 and TRBJ2-7; TRBD1 or TRBD2 may be the D gene (5 bases each). Trimming removed 6 bases from V and 3 bases from J, with 12 bases in between. This CDR3 region has 13 residues. The germline V gene has CDR1 MNHEY and CDR2 SVGEGT. This CDR3 is CASRRDAGYEQYF. The CDR3 bases are TGTGCCAGCAGACGGGACGCTGGCTACGAGCAGTACTTC.

This chain uses TRBV5-6 with TRBJ2-4; no clear D. The V and J ends lost 0 bases and 12 bases respectively, with 10 bases between them. Germline V CDR1 and CDR2: SGHDT, YYEEEE. The CDR3 covers 12 residues. The CDR3 sequence: CASSLAYWAQYF. The CDR3 region has the DNA TGTGCCAGCAGCTTGGCCTACTGGGCTCAGTACTTC.

Here the CDR3 DNA reads TGTGCCAGCAGCCACCTTGGGCCCAGAGCTGGAAACACCATATATTTT. Translating it yields CASSHLGPRAGNTIYF. The chain employs TRBV4-2 and TRBJ1-3; the D is unclear. The germline V and J ends were trimmed by 3 bases and 2 bases, with 14 bases remaining between them. The CDR3 has 16 residues. In germline, CDR1 is LGHNA, CDR2 YNFKEQ.

This clonotype was observed a handful of times. This chain uses TRBV3-1 with TRBJ2-7; 9 bases line up with TRBD2. This CDR3 comprises 15 residues. V gave up 4 bases and J gave up 3 bases; unmatched junction bases: 7. Germline CDR1 LGHDT, CDR2 YNNKEL (reference sequence). CDR3 coding DNA: TGTGCCAGCAGCCGAGCGACTAGCGGAGGCTACGAGCAGTACTTC. It encodes CASSRATSGGYEQYF.

The rearrangement uses TRBV6-5 and TRBJ2-5; 13 bases fit TRBD2. The J segment lost 7 bases and the V segment lost 11 bases, leaving 7 bases of the junction unmatched. This CDR3 comprises 13 residues. Looked up from germline, CDR1 is MNHEY and CDR2 is SVGAGI. CDR3 sequence reads: CAVRTSGSVTQYF. The CDR3 nucleotides read TGTGCCGTAAGGACTAGCGGGAGTGTGACCCAGTACTTC.